This TCR beta chain emerged from a study of blood T cells in healthy people across ages (dated by TCRdb to between 2015 and 2016). The study in broad terms: Template switching captured roughly one uniquely barcoded TCR beta cDNA molecule per two T cells in model experiments. Using deep sequencing normalized with unique cDNA molecular identifiers, the study measured how TCR beta repertoire diversity changes with age. The donors were divided into four age groups: young (average approximately 17 years), middle-aged (around 37), aged (roughly 66) and long-lived (nearly 85). Two additional independent replicas of 1 million unique cDNA reads from the same blood draw were analyzed for two donors (one aged 18 to 29 and one aged 80 or older). Results and caveats for the whole study, not just this receptor: Compared with the aged group, the long-lived group had more naive CD4+ T cells, fewer expanded clones and increased TCR diversity, suggesting age selection. Because the CMV infection status of the donors was unknown, age-related changes in expanded clonotypes may potentially have been confounded. Since profiling was done on bulk unsorted PBMCs, naive and antigen-experienced compartments could not be conclusively compared. The percentage of naive T cells measured by flow cytometry correlated strongly with observed TCR beta diversity. Estimates of total diversity based on one million sequenced T cells were regarded as lower bounds and as underestimates. As age increased, observed TCR beta diversity per million T cells dropped in a roughly linear way, and a significant reduction was already evident by age around 41.

The donors were some 36 Caucasian individuals from Russia, aged roughly 6 to 100 years, who were systemically healthy. Each donor gave ten milliliters of peripheral blood, collected into EDTA-treated Vacutainer tubes. PBMCs were isolated by Ficoll-Paque density-gradient centrifugation, with at least 7 million obtained per sample. Total RNA was extracted from PBMCs with Trizol reagent, with at least 5 micrograms obtained per sample. The percentages of naive CD45RAhigh/CD27high T cells were determined by flow cytometry on a PBMC aliquot from every donor. As concerns this clonotype: Its antigen is unknown. No much larger clone exists at a distance of one base, and base qualities are not known.

The library was produced with 5' RACE. The instrument was an Illumina HiSeq 2500. A second PCR of roughly 6 to 11 cycles was run with a J-beta primer mix and a sample-barcoded 5' primer. A template-switch 5' adaptor carrying 12 random nucleotides introduced a unique molecular identifier onto each TCR beta cDNA molecule. At least 3 million CDR3-containing paired-end reads were obtained from each sample. The Mint cDNA synthesis kit, primed by a TRBC-specific oligonucleotide, was used to synthesize first-strand cDNA from all RNA. Following uracil-DNA glycosylase treatment, all cDNA underwent a first 18-cycle PCR with the universal primers M1SS and BC2_uni_R. The authors' pipeline ran thus. For normalization, 1 million high-quality reads were randomly selected from each sample, with every read carrying a distinct molecular identifier. Instead of being binned into consensus sequences, reads with shared molecular identifiers were discarded. MiTCR, set to a Q25 quality threshold and the strictest error-elimination algorithm, was used for CDR3 identification, clonotype clustering and error correction. A nonparametric unseen species model using Euler transformation provided a lower-bound estimate of total TCR beta diversity. Using fastp trimming at Q25 and MiXCR clonotype assembly, TCRdb reanalyzed the public sequencing data and kept in-frame beta chains. Every entry covers one CDR3 protein and lists the most common genes and DNA from its rows. The V and J calls and clone size come from TCRdb's table, not from the authors' own analysis. A total of more than 450,000 distinct CDR3 sequences appear in this sample, roughly a quarter of them only once. The biggest ten clones account for 3% to 4.5% of the sample.

The CDR3 sequence holds 14 residues, the cysteine and phenylalanine included. Of all the DNA, just the CDR3 is kept, 42 bases in frame from base 1. The germline V gene supplies CDR1 SGHAT and CDR2 FQNNGV. A further study also used this sample, focusing on T cells of mothers and their children. That second publication adds: Nine systemically healthy Caucasian individuals served as donors, namely three mothers together with their six children. cDNA synthesis used all of the extracted RNA, with roughly 1.5 ug of RNA in each 15 ul reaction. In the second PCR, the M1S primer introduced both the sample barcodes and 2-4 random nucleotides. More than 9 million TCR beta CDR3 reads were obtained from each mother, and about 3 million reads were obtained from each child. Thymic selection shapes the output of TCR recombination in a similar way in related and unrelated pairs, and inherited differences have a minor effect. Normalized repertoire overlap was always found to be slightly, but never significantly, higher in related mother-child pairs than in unrelated mother-child pairs. No persistent microchimeric T cell clones were detected, at a sensitivity of approximately 90 clones per million clonotypes. Deep NGS was used in the study to compare the TCR beta repertoires of mothers and children and to look for features that separate related mother-child pairs from unrelated individuals. On average, the children were approximately 11 +/- 4 years old, while the mothers were approximately 41 +/- 4 years old. After adapters were ligated using NEBNext reagents, the libraries underwent 100+100 nt paired-end sequencing on an Illumina HiSeq 2000. To avoid cross-contamination, the mother libraries and the child libraries were prepared a month apart and sequenced in separate runs. Each donor had between about 500,000 and 2,100,000 distinct TCR beta clonotypes identified. Naive TCR beta clonotypes were estimated from low-frequency clonotypes matched to each donor's FACS-determined naive share, without sorting.

Sequencing was performed on blood. The chain couples TRBV11-2 to TRBJ2-1; a tentative D match to TRBD2 spans 5 bases. The J call may be faulty, since TRBJ2-7 better matches the DNA end. The sequence was collected from a boy between 2 and 10 years old in good health. This receptor carries the CDR3 CASFDTARGREQYF. The sequenced DNA: TGTGCCAGCTTTGACACGGCCCGAGGGCGCGAGCAGTACTTC.